Each of the 14 T cell receptor beta chains below was sequenced from the same sample in a study of blood T cells in healthy people across ages. Combining a sample-barcoded 5' primer with a J-beta primer mix, a second PCR ran for about 7 to 11 cycles. TCRdb re-analysed the 5' RACE reads in MiXCR, keeping a single row per CDR3 protein. The repertoire holds about 800,000 distinct CDR3 sequences, with 58% as singletons. The sample was blood. Receptor source: a man aged 25-45 years in good health.

The J gene is TRBJ2-1, the V gene TRBV7-9; 7 positions agree with TRBD1. Germline V gene sequence: CDR1 SEHNR, CDR2 FQNEAQ (reference sequence). The CDR3 runs 16 residues. Trimming cost V 1 base and J 5 bases; bases outside gene matches: 8. CDR3 nucleotide sequence: TGTGCCAGCAGCTTAGGACAGGGACCTTGGGACAATGAGCAGTTCTTC. Encoded protein: CASSLGQGPWDNEQFF.

This clonotype was detected only once. The chain joins TRBV20-1 to TRBJ2-1; TRBD2 matches 13 bases. There are 15 residues in the CDR3. The J segment lost 6 bases and the V segment lost 5 bases, leaving 7 bases of the junction unmatched. Germline lookup yields CDR1 DFQATT and CDR2 SNEGSKA (reference sequence). This CDR3 reads CSARTGTSGTNEQFF. The CDR3 coding sequence is TGCAGTGCTCGAACCGGGACTAGCGGGACCAATGAGCAGTTCTTC.

This chain connects TRBV5-1 to TRBJ1-6; D not certain. The germline gives CDR1 SGHRS, CDR2 YFSETQ. V was shortened by 4 bases and J by 3 bases, with 8 bases between the two germline ends. The CDR3 runs to 14 residues. The DNA of the CDR3 is TGCGCCAGCAGCGTAGAGTACTATAATTCACCCCTCCACTTT. The encoded protein is CASSVEYYNSPLHF.

The rearrangement joins TRBV5-1 to TRBJ2-5; 10 bases are shared with TRBD1. TRBJ2-7 matches the DNA end more closely, so the J call is doubtful. CDR1 and CDR2 (germline): SGHRS, YFSETQ. CDR3 length: 16 amino acids. CDR3 protein: CASSPTSGTGAYEQYF. CDR3 DNA sequence: TGCGCCAGCAGCCCGACCTCCGGGACAGGGGCCTACGAGCAGTACTTC.

V and J are TRBV12-3 or TRBV12-4 and TRBJ2-1; 8 nucleotides agree with TRBD1. The CDR3 contains 16 residues. With 5 bases clipped from V and 9 bases from J, the junction kept 15 bases outside the gene matches. DNA for the CDR3: TGTGCCAGCAGTGCTCAGGGGCAGGGGGCTAGGGGTGAGCAGTTCTTC. Protein sequence: CASSAQGQGARGEQFF.

The chain links TRBV7-8 to TRBJ2-5; the match to TRBD2 covers 9 bases. The V gene's germline CDR1 is SGHVS and CDR2 FQNEAQ. CDR3 length: 16 residues. V shed 5 bases, J shed 6 bases, and the junction held 13 bases outside the gene matches. CDR3 nucleotides: TGTGCCAGCAGCACCAAGGGTAGCGGGAGTATGAAGACCCAGTACTTC. Residues: CASSTKGSGSMKTQYF.

The chain is built from TRBV12-3 or TRBV12-4 and TRBJ1-5, with a weak D call TRBD1 (6 bases). V lost 5 bases and J lost 8, with 13 bases in between. The length of the CDR3 is 13 residues. The CDR3 nucleotides are TGTGCCAGCAGTCCAGGGGAAGAGGAGCCCCAGCATTTT. Protein product: CASSPGEEEPQHF.

This clonotype turned up a few times. The chain combines TRBV12-3 or TRBV12-4 with TRBJ2-1, with a possible D match to TRBD1 (6 bases). V was clipped by 2 bases and J by 9 bases, with 17 bases between them. The CDR3 runs 15 residues. The CDR3 loop reads CASSLMGGQGSEQFF. CDR3 coding DNA: TGTGCCAGCAGTTTAATGGGTGGGCAGGGGAGTGAGCAGTTCTTC.

This clonotype was seen only a few times. This rearrangement joins TRBV7-2 to TRBJ1-2; D remains unclear. In germline, CDR1 is SGHTA, CDR2 FQGNSA. The length of the CDR3 is 16 residues. V shed 4 bases and J shed 1 base, with 16 bases lying between them. In DNA, the CDR3 is TGTGCCAGCAGCTCCCGGAGTGAGGGAATTAACTATGGCTACACCTTC. Protein product: CASSSRSEGINYGYTF.

The V and J genes are TRBV5-4 and TRBJ1-6; 7 nucleotides align to TRBD1. This CDR3 has 17 residues. Trimming cost V 4 bases and J 7 bases; bases outside gene matches: 14. Germline lookup yields CDR1 SGHNT and CDR2 YYREEE (reference sequence). The CDR3 DNA reads as TGTGCCAGCAGCCAACCCCGAGGGGGCGAAAGGAATTCACCCCTCCACTTT. Translating it yields CASSQPRGGERNSPLHF.

Only a few counts were recorded for this clonotype. The genes are TRBV5-1 and TRBJ1-6; 8 bases agree with TRBD1. With V trimmed by 4 bases and J by 6 bases, 6 bases remained unmatched. The CDR3 sequence is 15 residues long. CDR1 is SGHRS and CDR2 is YFSETQ in the germline V gene. This CDR3 is CASSAGQGGNSPLHF. CDR3 DNA: TGCGCCAGCAGCGCCGGACAGGGTGGTAATTCACCCCTCCACTTT.

This clonotype has a single count. The chain uses TRBV20-1 and TRBJ1-2; D not resolved. Germline V lookup: CDR1 DFQATT, CDR2 SNEGSKA (reference sequence). With 3 bases removed from V and 5 bases from J, the gap between germline ends came to 25 bases. CDR3 length equals 17 residues. CDR3 sequence reads: CSASLGVRSEGGYGYTF. The CDR3 bases are TGCAGTGCTAGTCTTGGGGTCCGGTCGGAGGGTGGGTATGGCTACACCTTC.

There are a few counts of this clonotype. The genes are TRBV6-5 and TRBJ2-5; D is perhaps TRBD2 (5 bases). Trimming stripped 0 bases from V and 5 bases from J, with 10 bases between. CDR1 and CDR2 from the germline V gene are MNHEY and SVGAGI. The CDR3 runs to 14 residues. Written as DNA, the CDR3 is TGTGCCAGCAGTTACTCTGAGGGTGGGGAGACCCAGTACTTC. It translates to CASSYSEGGETQYF.

The V gene is TRBV29-1, the J gene TRBJ2-1, with D possibly being TRBD2 (5 bases). This CDR3 comprises 14 residues. The germline V gene encodes CDR1 SQVTM and CDR2 ANQGSEA. Trimming cost V 3 bases and J 6 bases, with 15 bases left between them. The CDR3 here is CSVEVAGIPNEQFF. Here the CDR3 DNA reads TGCAGCGTTGAGGTGGCGGGTATTCCCAATGAGCAGTTCTTC.